This TCR beta chain is from a study of shared clonotypes between healthy human individuals. Study results and limitations: The study found 4.5% to 6% of naive CD4 clonotypes shared across several donors.

Assay: immunoSEQ multiplex PCR; the TCRdb copy retains only in-frame clones and omits some. The data hold some 1,400,000 clones, with roughly 96% observed a single time. As for this clone: The antigen remains unidentified.

Sample: naive CD4+ T cells sorted from blood. Subset denoted: CD45RA+ positively selected. This sequence was found in a man aged 30 to 45 in good health.

As DNA, the CDR3 is TGTGCCAGCACCGCGGGTCCGTCCTATGGCTACACCTTC. Translation gives CASTAGPSYGYTF. The chain uses TRBV28 and TRBJ1-2; D remains unclear. The CDR3 has 13 residues. Germline CDR1 is MDHEN and CDR2 is SYDVKM. V was pared by 7 bases and J by 4 bases, with 13 bases between.